A selection of T cell receptor beta chains follows, all from one sample in a study of shared clonotypes between healthy human individuals. TCRdb's table, derived via immunoSEQ multiplex PCR, lists solely in-frame clones and lacks some. This table holds 2 million to 2.5 million clones, around 95% found once. Sequenced input: naive CD4+ T cells sorted from blood. The receptors originated from a man aged 18 to 30 in good health. The CDR3 runs from the conserved cysteine through the conserved F or W. Fields, in order: V gene, CDR3 protein.

v_gene: TRBV30
CDR3aa: CAWNGQGLNTEAFF

v_gene: TRBV30
CDR3aa: CAWGSNTDTQYF

v_gene: TRBV28
CDR3aa: CASSFPQGGSQETQYF

v_gene: TRBV11-1
CDR3aa: CASTSPTSNQPQHF

v_gene: TRBV19
CDR3aa: CASSTAGPEAFF

v_gene: TRBV19
CDR3aa: CASSVNNQPQHF

v_gene: TRBV5-4
CDR3aa: CASRGLAGAETQYF

v_gene: TRBV28
CDR3aa: CASSFSGAGSNQPQHF

v_gene: TRBV13
CDR3aa: CASSLVRGAQETQYF

v_gene: TRBV7-9
CDR3aa: CASSFATAGAYEQYF

v_gene: TRBV2
CDR3aa: CASSEVGLETQYF

v_gene: TRBV30
CDR3aa: CAWRGPGNQPQHF

v_gene: TRBV5-1
CDR3aa: CASSLDGRGGRETQYF

v_gene: TRBV2
CDR3aa: CASSSSGYNEQFF

v_gene: TRBV2
CDR3aa: CASSGARGANVLTF

v_gene: TRBV30
CDR3aa: CAWSVARRDYEQYF

v_gene: TRBV6-5
CDR3aa: CASNQGPSYGYTF

v_gene: TRBV5-4
CDR3aa: CASRPDLITNTEAFF

v_gene: TRBV6-6
CDR3aa: CASRNHLGNEQFF

v_gene: TRBV6-1
CDR3aa: CASRITELAKNIQYF

v_gene: TRBV5-1
CDR3aa: CASSSAVGNYGYTF

v_gene: TRBV30
CDR3aa: CAWSVGQGGEKLFF

v_gene: TRBV7-9
CDR3aa: CASSLAAGIGEKLFF

v_gene: TRBV19
CDR3aa: CASSILETSGQETQYF